Presented here are 28 T cell receptor beta chains from one specimen sequenced in a study of cytomegalovirus exposure and HLA in healthy donors. With 60 Vbeta and 13 Jbeta primers, the PCR was carried out. The assay was immunoSEQ multiplex PCR, and TCRdb's table has in-frame clones only and misses some. This sample has over 100,000 clones, with over 60% found just once. Sequencing was done on a sample of PBMCs. The receptors originated from a woman under 40 in good health and CMV-seronegative.

The chain's CDR3 is CASSTLAGGGETQYF. CDR3 in DNA: TGTGCCAGCAGTACTCTAGCGGGAGGGGGCGAGACCCAGTACTTC. The V call is TRBV28, the J call TRBJ2-5; 12 bases align to TRBD2. Germline V gene lookup returns CDR1 MDHEN and CDR2 SYDVKM. Germline trimming cut 5 bases from V and 5 bases from J; bases unmatched to any gene: 6. There are 15 residues in the CDR3.

The chain recombines TRBV6-1 with TRBJ2-3, with a tentative D call TRBD2 (6 bases). The germline CDR1 and CDR2 sequences are MNHNS and SASEGT. Trimming cost V 0 bases and J 3 bases, with 7 bases left between them. This CDR3 contains 14 residues. CDR3 amino acids: CASSEAGRTDTQYF. Written as DNA, the CDR3 is TGTGCCAGCAGTGAAGCAGGGAGGACAGATACGCAGTATTTT.

This clone was detected only once. The chain employs TRBV6-6 and TRBJ2-7, with TRBD2 matching 8 bases. The ends lost 5 bases at V and 3 bases at J; junction bases unmatched: 9. The length of the CDR3 is 15 residues. Germline values: CDR1 MNHNY, CDR2 SVGAGI (reference sequence). DNA of the CDR3: TGTGCCAGCAGTAGCGGGAGCCCTATAGTCTACGAGCAGTACTTC. This codes for CASSSGSPIVYEQYF.

The V and J genes are TRBV5-6 and TRBJ2-3; possibly TRBD1 for D (5 bases). Germline V gene lookup returns CDR1 SGHDT and CDR2 YYEEEE. The CDR3 is 14 residues long. Deletions cut 0 bases from V and 6 bases from J, with 11 bases between. CDR3 in DNA: TGTGCCAGCAGCTTGGCCTGGGGCGCGGATACGCAGTATTTT. As protein: CASSLAWGADTQYF.

The chain is built from TRBV28 and TRBJ2-2; perhaps TRBD1 as D (6 bases). There are 15 residues in the CDR3. Trimming cost V 4 bases and J 5 bases, with 14 bases left between them. The germline V gene has CDR1 MDHEN and CDR2 SYDVKM. The CDR3 region has the DNA TGTGCCAGCAGTTCCCTAGGCCAGGGGACCGGGGAGCTGTTTTTT. It specifies CASSSLGQGTGELFF.

This rearrangement joins TRBV5-8 to TRBJ2-2; 7 bases fit TRBD2. The J segment lost 7 bases and the V segment lost 0 bases, leaving 6 bases of the junction unmatched. Looked up from germline, CDR1 is SGHTS and CDR2 is YDEGEE. The CDR3 loop spans 15 amino acids. CDR3 sequence: CASSLGASGGGELFF. In nucleotides, the CDR3 is TGTGCCAGCAGCTTGGGGGCTAGCGGTGGCGGGGAGCTGTTTTTT. Variable domain in full (rest from reference TRBV5-8 and TRBJ2-2): EAGVTQSPTHLIKTRGQQATLRCSPISGHTSVYWYQQALGLGLQFLLWYDEGEERNRGNFPPRFSGRQFPNYSSELNVNALELEDSALYLCASSLGASGGGELFFGEGSRLTVL.

The chain is built from TRBV28 and TRBJ2-7, with D unclear. The CDR3 length is 17 residues. V lost 1 base, J lost 3 bases, and 19 bases lay in between. Germline-derived CDR1 and CDR2 are MDHEN and SYDVKM. The CDR3 spells CASSLFGPVSVYYEQYF. Written as DNA, the CDR3 is TGTGCCAGCAGTTTATTTGGGCCAGTTTCAGTTTACTACGAGCAGTACTTC.

The V call is TRBV7-2, the J call TRBJ1-5; 9 nucleotides match TRBD1. The germline gives CDR1 SGHTA, CDR2 FQGNSA. This CDR3 region has 16 residues. The ends lost 3 bases at V and 4 bases at J; junction bases unmatched: 7. CDR3 coding DNA: TGTGCCAGCAGCTTGGGGACAGGGCCGATGAATCAGCCCCAGCATTTT. It yields the protein CASSLGTGPMNQPQHF.

V and J are TRBV19 and TRBJ1-2; TRBD1 agrees at 7 bases. The CDR3 extends over 15 amino acids. V was clipped by 7 bases and J by 3 bases; unmatched bases: 11. Germline V gives CDR1 LNHDA, CDR2 SQIVND (reference sequence). This CDR3 reads CASKGTAPGHYGYTF. The CDR3 DNA sequence: TGTGCCAGTAAAGGGACAGCTCCGGGGCACTATGGCTACACCTTC. Together with reference TRBV19 and TRBJ1-2, the CDR3 gives the full variable domain: DGGITQSPKYLFRKEGQNVTLSCEQNLNHDAMYWYRQDPGQGLRLIYYSQIVNDFQKGDIAEGYSVSREKKESFPLTVTSAQKNPTAFYLCASKGTAPGHYGYTFGSGTRLTVV.

J is TRBJ2-7 and V is TRBV19, with 12 positions matching TRBD1. CDR3 length equals 15 residues. Germline lookup yields CDR1 LNHDA and CDR2 SQIVND (reference sequence). J gave up 5 bases and V 4 bases, and 6 bases lay outside the gene matches. CDR3 sequence reads: CASSRDRDRGHEQYF. The CDR3 DNA is TGTGCCAGTAGTAGAGACCGGGACAGGGGGCACGAGCAGTACTTC. The full variable domain, with the rest looked up from reference TRBV19 and TRBJ2-7, is DGGITQSPKYLFRKEGQNVTLSCEQNLNHDAMYWYRQDPGQGLRLIYYSQIVNDFQKGDIAEGYSVSREKKESFPLTVTSAQKNPTAFYLCASSRDRDRGHEQYFGPGTRLTVT.

The chain employs TRBV4-3 and TRBJ2-7; D is possibly TRBD2 (6 bases). With 0 bases removed from V and 12 bases from J, the gap between germline ends came to 21 bases. Germline V gene sequence: CDR1 LGHNA, CDR2 YSLEER. The CDR3 has 15 amino acids. CDR3 bases: TGCGCCAGCAGCCAAGAAGCGCAGGGAGGAGGTTCGGCGTACTTC. Its protein is CASSQEAQGGGSAYF.

This rearrangement joins TRBV10-3 to TRBJ2-1; 8 nucleotides agree with TRBD2. V was pared by 1 base and J by 7 bases, with 6 bases of the junction left unmatched. This CDR3 is built from 15 residues. Germline V gives CDR1 ENHRY, CDR2 SYGVKD. DNA of the CDR3: TGTGCCATCAGTGAGTTCGCCGGGACTAGTAATGAGCAGTTCTTC. Translating gives CAISEFAGTSNEQFF.

The chain is built from TRBV27 and TRBJ2-7; 8 bases align to TRBD1. Germline trimming cut 7 bases from V and 5 bases from J; bases unmatched to any gene: 7. This CDR3 is built from 13 residues. The germline V gene encodes CDR1 MNHEY and CDR2 SMNVEV (reference sequence). As DNA, the CDR3 is TGTGCCAGCACCACAGGGGGTGCCCACGAGCAGTACTTC. Protein: CASTTGGAHEQYF.

This chain uses TRBV7-3 with TRBJ2-3; D is perhaps TRBD2 (5 bases). CDR1 is SGHTA, CDR2 FQGTGA, per germline. The V end was cut by 2 bases, the J end by 2 bases, with 8 bases between. CDR3 length equals 14 residues. Here the CDR3 reads CASSLAGNTDTQYF. CDR3 coding DNA: TGTGCCAGCAGCTTAGCCGGGAACACAGATACGCAGTATTTT.

This clone has only a few counts. The CDR3 DNA sequence: TGCGCCAGCAGTCTTACTAGCGGGAGCTCCTACGAGCAGTACTTC. Residues: CASSLTSGSSYEQYF. The chain joins TRBV4-1 to TRBJ2-7; 11 nucleotides match TRBD2. The trim removed 6 bases at V and 0 bases at J, leaving 4 bases unmatched. This CDR3 spans 15 amino acids. CDR1 and CDR2 (germline): MGHRA, YSYEKL.

V usage is TRBV5-6 and J usage is TRBJ1-2; 9 bases agree with TRBD1. After removal of 4 bases from V and 8 bases from J, the junction contained 12 bases not matched to a gene. From germline, CDR1 is SGHDT and CDR2 YYEEEE. The CDR3 loop spans 15 amino acids. This chain's CDR3 is CASSPWDRAIGGYTF. The CDR3 DNA follows: TGTGCCAGCAGCCCCTGGGACAGGGCAATTGGCGGCTACACCTTC.

This chain joins TRBV14 and TRBJ1-4; a weak D match, TRBD1 (5 bases). V was pared by 4 bases and J by 4 bases, with 10 bases between. Germline V gene lookup returns CDR1 SGHDN and CDR2 FVKESK. The CDR3 extends over 14 amino acids. The CDR3 sequence is CASSPRQSNEKLFF. In DNA, the CDR3 is TGTGCCAGCAGCCCTCGACAGAGTAATGAAAAACTGTTTTTT. The full variable domain, in which reference TRBV14 and TRBJ1-4 provide the parts outside the CDR3, is EAGVTQFPSHSVIEKGQTVTLRCDPISGHDNLYWYRRVMGKEIKFLLHFVKESKQDESGMPNNRFLAERTGGTYSTLKVQPAELEDSGVYFCASSPRQSNEKLFFGSGTQLSVL.

This clone occurred a few times. The chain joins TRBV19 to TRBJ1-5; D is unclear. Germline V lookup: CDR1 LNHDA, CDR2 SQIVND (reference sequence). CDR3 length equals 14 residues. Trimming cost V 3 bases and J 2 bases, with 8 bases left between them. CDR3 sequence (DNA): TGTGCCAGTAGTATTGTCGAGGGCAATCAGCCCCAGCATTTT. Translation gives CASSIVEGNQPQHF.

The CDR3 is CASSGRTNEKLFF. The DNA of the CDR3 is TGTGCCAGCAGTGGGCGGACTAATGAAAAACTGTTTTTT. The rearrangement joins TRBV2 to TRBJ1-4; D is ambiguous. The V end lost 4 bases, the J end lost 2 bases, and 5 bases lay between the germline ends. This CDR3 has 13 residues. Germline V gene lookup returns CDR1 SNHLY and CDR2 FYNNEI.

This chain uses TRBV2 with TRBJ2-3, with 8 positions matching TRBD2. Germline CDR1 and CDR2: SNHLY and FYNNEI. The CDR3 is made up of 16 amino acids. V was pared by 6 bases and J by 2 bases, with 10 bases of the junction left unmatched. The CDR3 protein is CASRTSSGYNTDTQYF. The CDR3 DNA sequence: TGTGCCAGCAGAACCTCTAGCGGGTATAACACAGATACGCAGTATTTT.

V is TRBV4-1 and J is TRBJ1-6; 8 positions agree with TRBD1. This CDR3 region has 18 residues. Per the germline V gene, CDR1 is MGHRA and CDR2 is YSYEKL. J was trimmed by 2 bases and V by 2 bases; bases with no gene match: 8. CDR3 residues: CASSQLPDRGTYNSPLHF. The CDR3 DNA reads as TGCGCCAGCAGCCAACTACCTGACAGGGGTACCTATAATTCACCCCTCCACTTT.

The gene calls are TRBV5-8 and TRBJ2-5, with a weak D call TRBD2 (6 bases). Gene TRBJ2-7 matches the end of the DNA better, so the J call may be wrong. This CDR3 spans 15 amino acids. Germline assignment: CDR1 SGHTS and CDR2 YDEGEE. The CDR3 spells CASSRRAKGLDEQYF. DNA of the CDR3: TGTGCCAGCAGCAGGAGGGCCAAGGGTCTAGACGAGCAGTACTTC.

The chain links TRBV4-1 to TRBJ2-7; 12 bases line up with TRBD2. The CDR3 spans 15 residues. CDR1 MGHRA and CDR2 YSYEKL come from the germline V gene. The ends lost 3 bases at V and 4 bases at J; junction bases unmatched: 4. CDR3 in amino acids: CASSHRGTSGYEQYF. The CDR3 nucleotides are TGCGCCAGCAGCCATCGCGGGACTAGCGGGTACGAGCAGTACTTC.

The rearrangement joins TRBV9 to TRBJ2-5, with 10 bases aligning to TRBD2. J gave up 4 bases and V 4 bases, and 4 bases lay outside the gene matches. This CDR3 contains 14 residues. Germline CDR1 and CDR2: SGDLS and YYNGEE. The CDR3 spells CASSPRLAGETQYF. CDR3 DNA sequence: TGTGCCAGCAGCCCAAGACTAGCGGGAGAGACCCAGTACTTC. Drawing the rest from reference TRBV9 and TRBJ2-5, the complete variable domain is DSGVTQTPKHLITATGQRVTLRCSPRSGDLSVYWYQQSLDQGLQFLIQYYNGEERAKGNILERFSAQQFPDLHSELNLSSLELGDSALYFCASSPRLAGETQYFGPGTRLLVL.

The chain recombines TRBV9 with TRBJ1-4, with D hard to call. This CDR3 is 14 amino acids long. The V and J ends lost 1 base and 3 bases respectively, with 7 bases between them. The germline V gene has CDR1 SGDLS and CDR2 YYNGEE. This CDR3 reads CASSVQASNEKLFF. In DNA form, the CDR3 reads TGTGCCAGCAGCGTACAGGCCTCTAATGAAAAACTGTTTTTT.

A single count supports this clone. The V gene is TRBV4-1, the J gene TRBJ2-7; tentative D call: TRBD2 (6 bases). Per germline, CDR1 MGHRA and CDR2 YSYEKL. Trimming left V 0 bases short and J 0 bases short, with 12 bases between. CDR3 length: 16 amino acids. CDR3 amino acids: CASSQEVAERSYEQYF. CDR3 bases: TGCGCCAGCAGCCAAGAGGTAGCGGAGCGCTCCTACGAGCAGTACTTC.

Only a few counts were recorded for this clone. The chain joins TRBV4-3 to TRBJ1-1; the D gene is possibly TRBD1 (5 bases). Deletions cut 1 base from V and 4 bases from J, with 7 bases between. The CDR3 extends over 13 amino acids. Germline V gene data show CDR1 as LGHNA and CDR2 as YSLEER. The CDR3 sequence is CASSQGTPTEAFF. The CDR3 DNA reads TGCGCCAGCAGCCAAGGGACACCCACTGAAGCTTTCTTT.

This clone was detected once. The J gene is TRBJ2-2, the V gene TRBV5-1; D remains unclear. The CDR3 has 13 amino acids. CDR1 is SGHRS and CDR2 is YFSETQ in the germline V gene. Deletions cut 4 bases from V and 6 bases from J, with 10 bases between. Here the CDR3 DNA reads TGCGCCAGCAGCGCTATTGTATCCGGGGAGCTGTTTTTT. Its protein product is CASSAIVSGELFF.